This T cell receptor (beta chain) is from a study of glioma-infiltrating T cells. Study-wide results and caveats: Gliomas, especially low-grade, showed above-expected tissue-blood divergence; non-neoplastic patients showed below. CDR3 overlap between tissue and blood was very small.

This clonotype was observed many times. The antigen remains unidentified. The iRepertoire nested amplicon-rescue multiplex PCR amplified TCR alpha and beta CDR3s from RNA. One-step reverse transcription and amplification started from approximately 100-400 ng of tissue mRNA or PBMC total RNA. Each CDR3 protein is one row after TCRdb ran MiXCR on the multiplex PCR reads. The sample has approximately 120,000 distinct CDR3 sequences, 20% to 25% seen once. Sequencing was done on a sample of glioma tissue, nonneoplastic brain tissue, or PBMCs (not recorded which). This receptor was identified in a human donor with low-grade glioma or glioblastoma, undergoing nonglioma brain surgery, or in good health (not recorded which).

In nucleotides, the CDR3 is TGCGCCAGCAGGGTGGGAGACGAGCAGTACTTC. Its protein product is CASRVGDEQYF. This sequence joins TRBV10-2 and TRBJ2-7, with D maybe TRBD2 (5 bases). This CDR3 contains 11 residues. Germline CDR1 is WSHSY and CDR2 is SAAADI. V gave up 6 bases and J gave up 5 bases, with 8 bases separating them.